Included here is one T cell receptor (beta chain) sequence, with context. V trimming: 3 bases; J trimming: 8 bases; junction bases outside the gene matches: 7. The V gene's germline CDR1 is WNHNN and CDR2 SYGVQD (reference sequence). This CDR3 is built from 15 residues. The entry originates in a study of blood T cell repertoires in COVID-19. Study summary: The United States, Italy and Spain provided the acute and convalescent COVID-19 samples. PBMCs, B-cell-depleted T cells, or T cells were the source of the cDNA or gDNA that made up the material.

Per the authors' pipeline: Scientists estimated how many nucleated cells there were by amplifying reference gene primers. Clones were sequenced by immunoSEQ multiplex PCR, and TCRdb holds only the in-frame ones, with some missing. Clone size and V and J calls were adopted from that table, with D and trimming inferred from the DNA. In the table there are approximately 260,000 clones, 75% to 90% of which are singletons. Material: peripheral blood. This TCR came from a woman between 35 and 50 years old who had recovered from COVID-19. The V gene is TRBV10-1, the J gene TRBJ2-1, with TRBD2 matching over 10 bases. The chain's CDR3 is CASSDFSGGLDEQFF. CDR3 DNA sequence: TGCGCCAGCAGTGACTTTAGCGGGGGGCTCGATGAGCAGTTCTTC.